This is a list of T cell receptor beta chains from one sample in a study of human T cells and chemical hapten exposure. TCRdb re-called the reads with MiXCR, one entry per CDR3 protein. The sample records fewer than 150,000 distinct CDR3 sequences, over 7% being singletons. The source material was whole blood. The receptors were gathered from a human donor in good health. Some clones in this sample may be carry-over from other donors' samples. CDR3s include the opening cysteine and the closing phenylalanine or tryptophan. A D gene is named only where the DNA matches it firmly. The size field is filled for only some rows; it gives once, few, many or a size class.

size | J | V | D | CDR3 | DNA
few | TRBJ2-3 | TRBV5-1 | - | CASKESTDTQYF | TGCGCCAGCAAGGAGAGCACAGATACGCAGTATTTT
many | TRBJ1-2 | TRBV6-2/TRBV6-3 | TRBD1 | CASRENRGRNYGYTF | TGTGCCAGCAGGGAGAACAGGGGAAGAAACTATGGCTACACCTTC
many | TRBJ1-1 | TRBV11-2 | - | CASRIWNTEAFF | TGTGCCAGCAGGATCTGGAACACTGAAGCTTTCTTT
many | TRBJ1-2 | TRBV7-2 | - | CASSFIQGGDGYTF | TGTGCCAGCAGCTTCATACAGGGTGGAGATGGCTACACCTTC
- | TRBJ2-1 | TRBV20-1 | - | CSARGSPTYNEQFF | TGCAGTGCTAGAGGAAGTCCTACCTACAATGAGCAGTTCTTC
few | TRBJ2-7 | TRBV12-3/TRBV12-4 | - | CASSTLSGSYEQYF | TGTGCCAGCAGTACCCTCTCTGGGTCCTACGAGCAGTACTTC
few | TRBJ1-4 | TRBV7-9 | - | CASSPNGEKLFF | TGTGCCAGCAGCCCGAACGGTGAAAAACTGTTTTTT
few | TRBJ2-5 | TRBV9 | - | CASSAFSGLQETQYF | TGTGCCAGCAGCGCCTTTTCCGGGCTCCAAGAGACCCAGTACTTC
few | TRBJ2-1 | TRBV25-1 | - | CASSTSRGRNYNEQFF | TGTGCCAGCAGCACTTCCAGGGGCCGAAACTACAATGAGCAGTTCTTC
few | TRBJ2-2 | TRBV6-2/TRBV6-3 | TRBD2 | CASSPRLAGGINTGELFF | TGTGCCAGCAGCCCACGACTAGCGGGGGGTATTAACACCGGGGAGCTGTTTTTT